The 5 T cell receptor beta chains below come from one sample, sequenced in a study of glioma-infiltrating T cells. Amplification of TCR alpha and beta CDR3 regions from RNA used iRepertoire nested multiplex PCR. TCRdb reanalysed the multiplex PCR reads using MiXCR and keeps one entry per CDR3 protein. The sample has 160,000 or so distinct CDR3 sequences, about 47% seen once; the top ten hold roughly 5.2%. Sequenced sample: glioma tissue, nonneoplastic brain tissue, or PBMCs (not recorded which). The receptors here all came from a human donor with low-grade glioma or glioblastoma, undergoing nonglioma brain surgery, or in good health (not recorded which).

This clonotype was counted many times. In DNA, the CDR3 is TGTGCCAGCAGCTTAGTAGTAGGTGAGCAGTTCTTC. Translating it yields CASSLVVGEQFF. This chain joins TRBV7-2 and TRBJ2-1; D gene ambiguous. Germline assignment: CDR1 SGHTA and CDR2 FQGNSA. Trimming took 1 base from V and 9 from J, leaving 7 bases between them. This CDR3 region has 12 residues.

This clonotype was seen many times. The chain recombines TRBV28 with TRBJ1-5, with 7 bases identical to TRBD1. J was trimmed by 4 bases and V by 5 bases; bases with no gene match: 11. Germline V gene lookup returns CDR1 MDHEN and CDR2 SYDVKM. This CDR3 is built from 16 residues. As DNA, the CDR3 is TGTGCCAGCAGTAAAACCCGACAGGGACTGAATCAGCCCCAGCATTTT. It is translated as CASSKTRQGLNQPQHF. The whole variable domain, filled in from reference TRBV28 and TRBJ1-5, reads DVKVTQSSRYLVKRTGEKVFLECVQDMDHENMFWYRQDPGLGLRLIYFSYDVKMKEKGDIPEGYSVSREKKERFSLILESASTNQTSMYLCASSKTRQGLNQPQHFGDGTRLSIL.

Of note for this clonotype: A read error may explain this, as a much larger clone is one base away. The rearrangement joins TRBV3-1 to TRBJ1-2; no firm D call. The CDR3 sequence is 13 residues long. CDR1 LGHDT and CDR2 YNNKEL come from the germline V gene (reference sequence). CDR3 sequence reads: CASIQGYTISYTF. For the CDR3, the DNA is TGTGCCAGCATCCAAGGCTACACCATAAGCTACACCTTC.

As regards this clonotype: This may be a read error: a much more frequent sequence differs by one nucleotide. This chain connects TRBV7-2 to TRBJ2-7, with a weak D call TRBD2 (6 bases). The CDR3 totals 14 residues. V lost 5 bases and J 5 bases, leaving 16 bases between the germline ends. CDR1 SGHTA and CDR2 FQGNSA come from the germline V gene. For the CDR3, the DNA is TGTGCCAGCAGCCCCTCCTGGGGAGGCGACGAGCAGTACTTC. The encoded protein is CASSPSWGGDEQYF.

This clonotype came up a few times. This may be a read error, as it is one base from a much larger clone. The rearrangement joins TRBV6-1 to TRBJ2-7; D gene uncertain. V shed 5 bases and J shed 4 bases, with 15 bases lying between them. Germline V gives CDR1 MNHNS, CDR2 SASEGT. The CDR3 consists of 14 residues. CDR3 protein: CASSKHLDAYEQYF. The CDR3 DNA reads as TGTGCCAGCAGTAAACATTTGGACGCTTACGAGCAGTACTTC.